This TCR beta chain was found in a study of blood T cells in healthy people across ages. Study-wide findings and caveats: Donors of long life had a larger count of naive CD4+ cells and greater diversity than aged donors.

The donors, all healthy, were Caucasians living in Russia, aged about 6 to 100. Primed by a sample-barcoded 5' primer and a J-beta primer mix, a second PCR proceeded for roughly 6 to 12 cycles. TCRdb analysed the 5' RACE reads with MiXCR anew, one entry per CDR3 protein. Here the sample spans fewer than 1,200,000 distinct CDR3 sequences, under 30% being singletons. This clonotype has only one observation. Its antigen is currently unknown. The CDR3 spans 14 residues. The V segment lost 5 bases and the J segment 7 bases; nucleotides outside the gene matches: 7. Looked up from germline, CDR1 is SNHLY and CDR2 is FYNNEI. This same sample was also part of a study on T cells of mothers and their children.

The specimen sequenced was blood. This TCR came from a girl under 10 years old in good health. This chain uses TRBV2 with TRBJ2-1; TRBD1 agrees at 8 bases. As DNA, the CDR3 is TGTGCCAGCAGTTTCGGACAGGGCAGGAATGAGCAGTTCTTC. Amino acids: CASSFGQGRNEQFF.